The clone carrying this TCR beta chain occurred a few times. TCRdb itself ran the 5' RACE reads through MiXCR, one entry per CDR3 protein. This table holds more than 14,000 distinct CDR3 sequences, over 20% found once. The entry originates in a study of T-cell memory formation after mild COVID-19. CDR1 is ENHRY, CDR2 SYGVKD, per germline. The ends were cut back, 3 bases at V and 3 bases at J, with 15 bases in the middle. CDR3 length: 15 residues. Sequencing was performed on PBMCs or a T cell subset sorted from them (not recorded which). This TCR came from a man aged 18 to 35 who had mild COVID-19 (a few samples of this study predate the infection). Cell type and time point are not known. This rearrangement joins TRBV10-3 to TRBJ2-7; D might be TRBD2 (6 bases). As DNA, the CDR3 is TGTGCCATCAGTGACCCGGGACTTCCTAACTACGAGCAGTACTTC. This encodes CAISDPGLPNYEQYF.